The 9 T cell receptor beta chains below were found in one sample sequenced in a study of control samples from healthy donors and cancer patients. Produced via immunoSEQ multiplex PCR; TCRdb's table is partial and in-frame only. The table includes around 100,000 clones, just over 90% detected once. Sequencing was carried out using blood. These receptors were obtained from a woman between 18 and 29 years old in good health.

This clone has only one observation. The chain is built from TRBV11-2 and TRBJ1-5, with D possibly matching TRBD1 (5 bases). The CDR3 spans 13 residues. Germline V gene sequence: CDR1 SGHAT, CDR2 FQNNGV. With 1 base removed from V and 7 bases from J, the gap between germline ends came to 8 bases. CDR3 region: CASSLGWGQPQHF. In DNA, the CDR3 is TGTGCCAGCAGCTTAGGGTGGGGGCAGCCCCAGCATTTT.

This clone was seen once. The chain joins TRBV28 to TRBJ1-4; no definite D call. This CDR3 region has 15 residues. Germline CDR1 reads MDHEN; CDR2 reads SYDVKM. Trimming shortened V by 4 bases and J by 3 bases, and 12 bases separated the two germline ends. CDR3 amino acids: CASSSLAGPNEKLFF. The DNA for the CDR3 is TGTGCCAGCAGTTCTCTAGCAGGACCTAATGAAAAACTGTTTTTT.

The V gene is TRBV7-8, the J gene TRBJ2-2; D remains unclear. CDR1 is SGHVS, CDR2 FQNEAQ, per germline. CDR3 length: 16 amino acids. Trimming left V 5 bases short and J 2 bases short, with 15 bases between. DNA for the CDR3: TGTGCCAGCAGCCCCCGCAACCTAGGTAACACCGGGGAGCTGTTTTTT. The encoded protein is CASSPRNLGNTGELFF.

The chain couples TRBV27 to TRBJ1-5, with D perhaps TRBD1 (5 bases). The CDR3 consists of 18 residues. Germline V gives CDR1 MNHEY, CDR2 SMNVEV (reference sequence). Deletions cut 1 base from V and 0 bases from J, with 16 bases between. The CDR3: CASSLFGRQTDSNQPQHF. CDR3 coding DNA: TGTGCCAGCAGTTTATTCGGAAGACAGACCGATAGCAATCAGCCCCAGCATTTT.

The rearrangement uses TRBV4-2 and TRBJ2-2; weak D call: TRBD1 (7 bases). CDR1 LGHNA and CDR2 YNFKEQ come from the germline V gene. The V end lost 0 bases, the J end lost 1 base, and 18 bases lay between the germline ends. This CDR3 has 19 amino acids. The CDR3 loop reads CASSQDFGRGAQNTGELFF. The CDR3 DNA follows: TGTGCCAGCAGCCAAGATTTTGGCAGGGGGGCCCAGAACACCGGGGAGCTGTTTTTT.

The chain recombines TRBV4-1 with TRBJ1-6, with no clear D. The germline CDR1 and CDR2 sequences are MGHRA and YSYEKL. The length of the CDR3 is 15 residues. The germline V and J ends were trimmed by 0 bases and 7 bases, with 10 bases remaining between them. This chain's CDR3 is CASSQEVSTNSPLHF. In DNA, the CDR3 is TGCGCCAGCAGCCAAGAGGTTTCAACCAATTCACCCCTCCACTTT.

The J gene is TRBJ2-1, the V gene TRBV15, with 10 bases lining up with TRBD2. The CDR3 is 12 amino acids. The J segment lost 8 bases and the V segment lost 9 bases, leaving 4 bases of the junction unmatched. Per the germline V gene, CDR1 is LNHNV and CDR2 is YYDKDF (reference sequence). The CDR3 bases are TGTGCCACAAAGAGCGGGAGGGATGAGCAGTTCTTC. It codes for CATKSGRDEQFF.

The V gene is TRBV19, the J gene TRBJ1-3, with D perhaps TRBD1 (5 bases). This CDR3 has 10 residues. The V and J ends lost 7 bases and 13 bases respectively, with 11 bases between them. Germline V gene data show CDR1 as LNHDA and CDR2 as SQIVND (reference sequence). The CDR3 loop is CASKRGDIYF. CDR3 sequence (DNA): TGTGCCAGTAAAAGAGGGGATATATATTTT. Looking up the rest from reference TRBV19 and TRBJ1-3 gives the full variable domain: DGGITQSPKYLFRKEGQNVTLSCEQNLNHDAMYWYRQDPGQGLRLIYYSQIVNDFQKGDIAEGYSVSREKKESFPLTVTSAQKNPTAFYLCASKRGDIYFGEGSWLTVV.

The rearrangement uses TRBV11-2 and TRBJ1-3; D gene uncertain. V lost 3 bases, J lost 1 base, and 7 bases lay in between. The V gene's germline CDR1 is SGHAT and CDR2 FQNNGV. This CDR3 region has 14 residues. CDR3 sequence (DNA): TGTGCCAGCAGCTTGGTAGTTTCTGGAAACACCATATATTTT. It translates to CASSLVVSGNTIYF.